The clone carrying this T cell receptor (beta chain) occurred a few times. Its cognate antigen is unknown. The data derive from a study of neurological immune-mediated disorders. Study conclusions and caveats: Expansion of TCR clones was greatest in HTLV-1-associated myelopathy and smallest in multiple sclerosis, where it fell below that of healthy controls. None of the CDR3 amino acid sequences of expanded clones were shared across subjects, and this suggested private repertoires in all groups.

5'RACE with 10-nucleotide random UMIs produced the cDNA. Each CDR3 protein is one row after TCRdb ran MiXCR on the 5' RACE reads. This table has 60,000 to 90,000 distinct CDR3 sequences, about a tenth appearing once. Described time point: longitudinal time-point 1 (baseline). Blood bank volunteers in Maryland, USA, served as healthy controls. Germline V CDR1 and CDR2: MGHRA, YSYEKL. The CDR3 is made up of 15 amino acids. J was trimmed by 4 bases and V by 1 base; bases with no gene match: 7. The gene calls are TRBV4-1 and TRBJ2-7; 7 positions match TRBD1. Sequencing was done on a sample of PBMCs. This TCR was recovered from a young man in good health. The CDR3 coding sequence is TGCGCCAGCAGCCAAGGGTTCGCGACAGGGTACGAGCAGTACTTC. This translates into CASSQGFATGYEQYF.